The 32 T cell receptor beta chains reported below all come from one sample, sequenced in a study of post-analysis software for immune sequencing data. Study-wide results and caveats: The five TRBV segments detected at higher frequency in patients than in controls included TRBV5-6, TRBV5-1 and TRBV20-1.

The TCR beta cDNA libraries contained unique molecular identifiers. From the PCR reads, TCRdb called clonotypes with MiXCR, one entry per CDR3 protein. The sample lists 450,000 or so distinct CDR3 sequences; less than 45% were seen once. Their target antigens are unknown. The sample consisted of blood. Receptor source: a girl between 5 and 17 years old with multiple sclerosis.

Only one count was recorded for this clonotype. CDR3: CASSFPTSVTSGRPSYNEQFF. CDR3 DNA sequence: TGTGCCAGCAGCTTCCCTACGTCGGTAACTAGCGGGAGGCCATCCTACAATGAGCAGTTCTTC. The chain carries TRBV11-1 and TRBJ2-1; 12 bases are shared with TRBD2. Germline CDR1 is SGHAT and CDR2 is FQDESV (reference sequence). The CDR3 runs 21 residues. V gave up 3 bases and J gave up 1 base; unmatched junction bases: 16.

This clonotype was seen only once. The rearrangement joins TRBV20-1 to TRBJ1-1, with D hard to call. Per germline, CDR1 DFQATT and CDR2 SNEGSKA (reference sequence). Trimming pared 0 bases from V and 3 bases from J, leaving 20 bases between. The CDR3 is made up of 17 amino acids. The CDR3, as DNA: TGCAGTGCTAGAGATCGGATACCGGCCGTGGGGTACACTGAAGCTTTCTTT. Amino acids: CSARDRIPAVGYTEAFF.

This clonotype was observed once. The CDR3 here is CASGLITGAPGRGNGYTF. CDR3 coding DNA: TGTGCTAGTGGTTTGATCACAGGGGCCCCAGGACGGGGTAACGGCTACACCTTC. V gene TRBV12-5 combines with J gene TRBJ1-2; 7 nucleotides match TRBD1. Germline V gene data show CDR1 as LGHNT and CDR2 as FRNRAP. The length of the CDR3 is 18 residues. After removal of 2 bases from V and 8 bases from J, the junction contained 20 bases not matched to a gene.

The rearrangement joins TRBV5-1 to TRBJ2-2, with a possible D match to TRBD2 (6 bases). Germline CDR1 and CDR2: SGHRS and YFSETQ. With 1 base removed from V and 6 bases from J, the gap between germline ends came to 10 bases. The CDR3 sequence is 14 residues long. The chain's CDR3 is CASSLSSGSGELFF. The CDR3 coding sequence is TGCGCCAGCAGCTTGTCCAGCGGGTCCGGGGAGCTGTTTTTT.

This chain joins TRBV28 and TRBJ1-5; D unresolved. Trimming stripped 2 bases from V and 11 bases from J, with 7 bases between. In germline, CDR1 is MDHEN, CDR2 SYDVKM. The CDR3 is 11 residues long. The CDR3 spells CASSLRETQHF. The CDR3 nucleotides are TGTGCCAGCAGTTTAAGGGAGACCCAGCATTTT.

This chain uses TRBV7-2 with TRBJ1-2, with unresolved D. The CDR3 runs to 13 residues. V lost 6 bases and J lost 0, with 8 bases in between. Germline V gene sequence: CDR1 SGHTA, CDR2 FQGNSA. In DNA form, the CDR3 reads TGTGCCAGCAGGGCAGGCCCTAACTATGGCTACACCTTC. This sequence encodes CASRAGPNYGYTF.

V is TRBV3-1 and J is TRBJ1-2, with no clear D. The CDR3 sequence is 13 residues long. V was pared by 4 bases and J by 4 bases, with 10 bases between. Germline V gene sequence: CDR1 LGHDT, CDR2 YNNKEL (reference sequence). CDR3 protein: CASSPRRCYGYTF. The CDR3 DNA reads TGTGCCAGCAGCCCCCGGCGGTGCTATGGCTACACCTTC.

The chain combines TRBV20-1 with TRBJ2-4; D is possibly TRBD1 (6 bases). V was cut by 7 bases and J by 1 base, with 11 bases left in between. From germline, CDR1 is DFQATT and CDR2 SNEGSKA (reference sequence). The CDR3 consists of 13 residues. The CDR3 DNA reads as TGCAGTGGAGCCGACAGGGCCAAAAACATTCAGTACTTC. Protein product: CSGADRAKNIQYF.

This chain uses TRBV20-1 with TRBJ2-1; 10 positions agree with TRBD2. CDR3 length: 13 residues. The trim removed 1 base at V and 14 bases at J, leaving 8 bases unmatched. In germline, CDR1 is DFQATT, CDR2 SNEGSKA (reference sequence). The CDR3 bases are TGCAGTGCTAGAGCCCTAGCGGGAGCATCGGAGTTCTTC. It translates to CSARALAGASEFF.

In its sample, this clonotype was seen a few times. The V gene is TRBV6-2 or TRBV6-3, the J gene TRBJ2-1, with a possible D match to TRBD2 (6 bases). Between the trimmed V and J ends, which lost 5 bases and 4 bases, there was a span of 12 bases. This CDR3 has 14 residues. Germline CDR1 and CDR2: MNHEY and SVGEGT. The CDR3 protein is CASSLASAYNEQFF. As DNA, the CDR3 is TGTGCCAGCAGTCTAGCGTCGGCTTACAATGAGCAGTTCTTC.

The V and J genes are TRBV19 and TRBJ2-5; maybe TRBD1 (5 bases). This CDR3 is 13 amino acids long. Looked up from germline, CDR1 is LNHDA and CDR2 is SQIVND (reference sequence). With 3 bases removed from V and 11 bases from J, the gap between germline ends came to 16 bases. CDR3 sequence: CASSMARANEQYF. In DNA, the CDR3 is TGTGCCAGTAGTATGGCCAGGGCCAATGAGCAGTACTTC.

This clonotype was counted ten times or more. This chain uses TRBV20-1 with TRBJ2-7; D may be TRBD1 or TRBD2 (5 bases each). The CDR3 has 19 amino acids. Trimming took off 1 base at V and 3 bases at J, with 28 bases between the two ends. The germline gives CDR1 DFQATT, CDR2 SNEGSKA (reference sequence). The CDR3 protein is CSARVYQGKGPLVLYEQYF. The CDR3 bases are TGCAGTGCTAGAGTCTATCAGGGCAAGGGACCCCTAGTACTCTACGAGCAGTACTTC.

This clonotype was recorded a few times. The chain carries TRBV9 and TRBJ1-2; tentatively, D is TRBD1 (6 bases). The germline V gene has CDR1 SGDLS and CDR2 YYNGEE. This CDR3 is 15 amino acids long. The V and J ends lost 0 bases and 3 bases respectively, with 12 bases between them. CDR3 amino acids: CASSVGGGRDYGYTF. Written as DNA, the CDR3 is TGTGCCAGCAGCGTAGGGGGGGGCCGAGACTATGGCTACACCTTC.

This chain links TRBV10-2 with TRBJ2-7; D possibly corresponds to TRBD1 (5 bases). Germline-derived CDR1 and CDR2 are WSHSY and SAAADI. The ends were cut back, 2 bases at V and 4 bases at J, with 9 bases in the middle. This CDR3 is built from 13 residues. The CDR3 sequence is CASSENRRYEQYF. The DNA for the CDR3 is TGCGCCAGCAGTGAGAACAGGCGTTACGAGCAGTACTTC.

V gene TRBV28 combines with J gene TRBJ2-4, with D possibly TRBD2 on 6 matching bases. The CDR3 is 15 residues long. Germline CDR1 reads MDHEN; CDR2 reads SYDVKM. V lost 5 bases and J 7 bases, leaving 18 bases between the germline ends. The CDR3 sequence: CASSPLEGSGNIQYF. The CDR3, as DNA: TGTGCCAGCAGTCCTTTGGAGGGATCGGGGAACATTCAGTACTTC.

This clonotype was detected only a few times. The chain uses TRBV12-5 and TRBJ2-7, with TRBD1 as a possible D gene (6 bases). The closer fit of TRBJ2-5 to the DNA end suggests the J call may be wrong. This CDR3 spans 14 amino acids. Germline lookup yields CDR1 LGHNT and CDR2 FRNRAP. The DNA of the CDR3 is TGTGCTAGTGGTCTGGGACAAATCGGCGAGACCCAGTACTTC. It yields the protein CASGLGQIGETQYF.

CDR3 nucleotide sequence: TGTGCCAGCAGCTTAGCCAGGGACACCAACCTGAACACTGAAGCTTTCTTT. Protein product: CASSLARDTNLNTEAFF. The chain is built from TRBV7-9 and TRBJ1-1; D may be TRBD1 (6 bases). The CDR3 contains 17 residues. Germline lookup yields CDR1 SEHNR and CDR2 FQNEAQ (reference sequence). V was trimmed by 0 bases and J by 0 bases, leaving 14 bases between them.

The rearrangement joins TRBV2 to TRBJ1-1; D gene uncertain. The V gene's germline CDR1 is SNHLY and CDR2 FYNNEI. The CDR3 is 14 amino acids. The germline V and J ends were trimmed by 2 bases and 0 bases, with 7 bases remaining between them. The DNA of the CDR3 is TGTGCCAGCAGTGAACAGTTTATGAACACTGAAGCTTTCTTT. Protein product: CASSEQFMNTEAFF.

This clonotype was detected a few times. This chain links TRBV7-9 with TRBJ2-7; D ambiguous. The V gene's germline CDR1 is SEHNR and CDR2 FQNEAQ (reference sequence). This CDR3 spans 17 amino acids. V dropped 5 bases and J dropped 2 bases, with 22 bases sitting between them. The CDR3 bases are TGTGCCAGCAGCCACACCACAAGCACAACGGGCACCTACGAGCAGTACTTC. It codes for CASSHTTSTTGTYEQYF.

This clonotype was counted a few times. The V gene is TRBV20-1, the J gene TRBJ2-1; 11 bases agree with TRBD2. Unmatched junction bases numbered 4, after V lost 0 bases and J lost 3 bases. This CDR3 is built from 16 residues. CDR1 is DFQATT, CDR2 SNEGSKA, per germline (reference sequence). CDR3 in DNA: TGCAGTGCTAGAGACGGGACTAGCGGAGACTACAATGAGCAGTTCTTC. Its translation: CSARDGTSGDYNEQFF.

This clonotype turned up a few times. This sequence joins TRBV28 and TRBJ2-7, with 10 bases that match TRBD1. The CDR3 is 14 amino acids. Germline CDR1 is MDHEN and CDR2 is SYDVKM. V dropped 10 bases and J dropped 3; count of bases not matched to a gene: 9. CDR3: CAITGQGVVYEQYF. The CDR3 DNA reads as TGTGCCATCACAGGACAGGGGGTGGTCTACGAGCAGTACTTC.

This clonotype has just a few counts. V usage is TRBV10-3 and J usage is TRBJ2-5, with D possibly matching TRBD1 (5 bases). Germline V gene data show CDR1 as ENHRY and CDR2 as SYGVKD. Trimming cost V 7 bases and J 5 bases, with 11 bases left between them. This CDR3 spans 12 amino acids. CDR3 nucleotides: TGTGCCATCAAGGGGCCCAAGGAGACCCAGTACTTC. Translated: CAIKGPKETQYF.

This clonotype was seen more than once but under ten times. The genes are TRBV7-8 and TRBJ1-2, with 8 bases aligning to TRBD1. The germline gives CDR1 SGHVS, CDR2 FQNEAQ. This CDR3 is built from 14 residues. The J segment lost 0 bases and the V segment lost 5 bases, leaving 2 bases of the junction unmatched. The DNA of the CDR3 is TGTGCCAGCAGCCTGGACAGGGCTAACTATGGCTACACCTTC. It specifies CASSLDRANYGYTF.

This clonotype was seen only a few times. The chain combines TRBV29-1 with TRBJ2-7; 12 bases line up with TRBD1. The CDR3 consists of 13 residues. CDR1 SQVTM and CDR2 ANQGSEA come from the germline V gene. V lost 6 bases and J lost 6; bases outside the gene matches: 6. The CDR3 coding sequence is TGCAGCGTGGTGGGACAGGGGGCTGTCGAGCAGTACTTC. This codes for CSVVGQGAVEQYF.

The chain recombines TRBV29-1 with TRBJ1-1; D is possibly TRBD1 (5 bases). Germline loops: CDR1 SQVTM, CDR2 ANQGSEA. The CDR3 runs 14 residues. V was cut by 2 bases and J by 5 bases, with 15 bases left in between. The CDR3 is CSVEPLARETEAFF. The DNA for the CDR3 is TGCAGCGTTGAACCCTTGGCCAGGGAGACTGAAGCTTTCTTT.

The chain combines TRBV28 with TRBJ2-1, with D tentatively TRBD2 (6 bases). The CDR3 contains 13 residues. CDR1 and CDR2 from the germline V gene are MDHEN and SYDVKM. The V end was cut by 7 bases, the J end by 0 bases, with 7 bases between. The chain's CDR3 is CASTGASYNEQFF. For the CDR3, the DNA is TGTGCCAGCACGGGAGCCTCCTACAATGAGCAGTTCTTC.

This rearrangement joins TRBV28 to TRBJ2-1; 7 positions agree with TRBD1. After removal of 5 bases from V and 7 bases from J, the junction contained 14 bases not matched to a gene. CDR1 is MDHEN, CDR2 SYDVKM, per germline. The CDR3 is 16 residues long. The CDR3 DNA reads as TGTGCCAGCAGTCCTACCGGGACAGTAGTTGTGAATGAGCAGTTCTTC. Translated: CASSPTGTVVVNEQFF.

The chain uses TRBV11-2 and TRBJ2-7; D not certain. This CDR3 contains 15 residues. V lost 1 base to trimming and J lost 3 bases, with 13 bases between them. From germline, CDR1 is SGHAT and CDR2 FQNNGV. This CDR3 is CASSLGLLSFYEQYF. Written as DNA, the CDR3 is TGTGCCAGCAGCTTAGGTCTACTTAGCTTCTACGAGCAGTACTTC.

This clonotype has only a few counts. This chain connects TRBV14 to TRBJ2-3; D is perhaps TRBD2 (5 bases). CDR1 and CDR2 from the germline V gene are SGHDN and FVKESK. V gave up 0 bases and J gave up 1 base, with 11 bases separating them. This CDR3 spans 16 amino acids. The CDR3 sequence is CASSQEGSGGTDTQYF. The CDR3 DNA follows: TGTGCCAGCAGCCAAGAGGGCAGCGGAGGCACAGATACGCAGTATTTT.

The chain recombines TRBV12-3 or TRBV12-4 with TRBJ2-3; 7 bases line up with TRBD2. The CDR3 sequence is 15 residues long. Trimming cost V 6 bases and J 5 bases; bases outside gene matches: 11. CDR3 DNA: TGTGCCAGCAGACGGTGGGAGGGCCTTAGAGATACGCAGTATTTT. Translating it yields CASRRWEGLRDTQYF.

This clonotype was found a few times. This rearrangement joins TRBV20-1 to TRBJ1-4; no clear D gene. With 0 bases removed from V and 4 bases from J, the gap between germline ends came to 12 bases. The CDR3 contains 15 residues. Germline V CDR1 and CDR2: DFQATT, SNEGSKA (reference sequence). The CDR3 spells CSARDGGSVNEKLFF. The CDR3 nucleotides are TGCAGTGCTAGAGATGGAGGGAGCGTTAATGAAAAACTGTTTTTT.

The genes are TRBV6-5 and TRBJ2-3; TRBD2 matches at 9 bases. Germline V gives CDR1 MNHEY, CDR2 SVGAGI. V was clipped by 2 bases and J by 2 bases; unmatched bases: 2. This CDR3 spans 15 amino acids. The CDR3 region is CASSYVAGDTDTQYF. The CDR3 region has the DNA TGTGCCAGCAGTTACGTAGCGGGAGACACAGATACGCAGTATTTT.